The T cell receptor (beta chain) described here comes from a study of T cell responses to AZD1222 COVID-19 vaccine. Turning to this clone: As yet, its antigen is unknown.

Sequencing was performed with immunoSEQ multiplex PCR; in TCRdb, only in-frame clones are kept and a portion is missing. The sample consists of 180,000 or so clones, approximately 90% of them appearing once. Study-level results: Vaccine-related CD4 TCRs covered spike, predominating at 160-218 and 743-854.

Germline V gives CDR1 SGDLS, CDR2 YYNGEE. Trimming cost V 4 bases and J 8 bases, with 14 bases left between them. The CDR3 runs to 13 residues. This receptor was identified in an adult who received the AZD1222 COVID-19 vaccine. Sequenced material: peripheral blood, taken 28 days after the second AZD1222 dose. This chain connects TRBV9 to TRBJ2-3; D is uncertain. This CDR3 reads CASSLDRRGTQYF. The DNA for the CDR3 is TGTGCCAGCAGCCTTGACCGCCGTGGTACGCAGTATTTT.